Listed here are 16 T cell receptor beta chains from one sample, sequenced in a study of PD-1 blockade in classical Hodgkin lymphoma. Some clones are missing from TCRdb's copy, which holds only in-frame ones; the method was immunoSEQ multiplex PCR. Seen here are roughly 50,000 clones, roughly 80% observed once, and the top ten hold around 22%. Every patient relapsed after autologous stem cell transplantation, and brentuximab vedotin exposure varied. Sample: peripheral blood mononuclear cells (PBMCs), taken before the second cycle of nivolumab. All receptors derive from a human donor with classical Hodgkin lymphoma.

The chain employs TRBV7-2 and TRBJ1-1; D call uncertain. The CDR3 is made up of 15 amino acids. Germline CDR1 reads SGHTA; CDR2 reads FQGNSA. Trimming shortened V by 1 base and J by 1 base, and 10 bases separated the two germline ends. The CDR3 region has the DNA TGTGCCAGCAGCTTAGTTGGCAGATCGAACACTGAAGCTTTCTTT. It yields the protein CASSLVGRSNTEAFF.

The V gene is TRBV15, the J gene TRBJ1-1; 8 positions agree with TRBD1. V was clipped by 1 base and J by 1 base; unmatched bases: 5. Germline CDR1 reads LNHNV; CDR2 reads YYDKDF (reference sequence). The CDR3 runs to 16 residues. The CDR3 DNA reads TGTGCCACCAGCAGAGGGACAGGGACCAGGAACACTGAAGCTTTCTTT. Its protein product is CATSRGTGTRNTEAFF.

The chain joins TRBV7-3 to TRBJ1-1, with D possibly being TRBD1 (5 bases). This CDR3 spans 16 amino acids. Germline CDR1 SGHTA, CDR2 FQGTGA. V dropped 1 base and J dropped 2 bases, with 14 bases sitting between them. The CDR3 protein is CASSLIGASRNTEAFF. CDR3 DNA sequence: TGTGCCAGCAGCTTAATCGGGGCATCCAGAAACACTGAAGCTTTCTTT.

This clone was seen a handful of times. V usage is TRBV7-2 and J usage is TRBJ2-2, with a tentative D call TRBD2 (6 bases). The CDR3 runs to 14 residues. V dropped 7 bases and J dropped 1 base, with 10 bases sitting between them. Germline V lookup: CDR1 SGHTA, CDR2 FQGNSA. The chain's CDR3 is CASTLGGNTGELFF. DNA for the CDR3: TGTGCCAGCACCTTGGGGGGGAACACCGGGGAGCTGTTTTTT.

Here the CDR3 reads CATSRDGIGDSNQPQHF. In DNA form, the CDR3 reads TGTGCCACCAGCAGAGATGGGATAGGGGATAGCAATCAGCCCCAGCATTTT. The chain joins TRBV15 to TRBJ1-5, with a tentative D call TRBD1 (5 bases). Trimming pared 0 bases from V and 0 bases from J, leaving 12 bases between. The CDR3 covers 17 residues. CDR1 is LNHNV, CDR2 YYDKDF, per germline (reference sequence). Based on the CDR3 plus reference TRBV15 and TRBJ1-5, the full variable domain is DAMVIQNPRYQVTQFGKPVTLSCSQTLNHNVMYWYQQKSSQAPKLLFHYYDKDFNNEADTPDNFQSRRPNTSFCFLDIRSPGLGDTAMYLCATSRDGIGDSNQPQHFGDGTRLSIL.

The CDR3 DNA reads as TGTGCCAGCAGTTCGAGGTCGATGAAAGAGACCCAGTACTTC. It encodes CASSSRSMKETQYF. The chain joins TRBV6-6 to TRBJ2-5; D gene uncertain. V dropped 4 bases and J dropped 3 bases, with 12 bases sitting between them. The CDR3 extends over 14 amino acids. Per germline, CDR1 MNHNY and CDR2 SVGAGI (reference sequence).

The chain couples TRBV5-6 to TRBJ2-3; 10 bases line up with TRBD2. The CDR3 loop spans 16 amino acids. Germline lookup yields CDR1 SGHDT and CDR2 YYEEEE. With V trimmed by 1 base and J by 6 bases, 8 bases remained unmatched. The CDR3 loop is CASSLLGLAEGDTQYF. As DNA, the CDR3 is TGTGCCAGCAGCTTGCTCGGACTAGCGGAGGGGGATACGCAGTATTTT.

CDR3 in DNA: TGTGCCAGCAGCTTATCAGCCTGGGGTGAAAAACTGTTTTTT. Amino acids: CASSLSAWGEKLFF. This rearrangement joins TRBV11-2 to TRBJ1-4; no clear D. The CDR3 extends over 14 amino acids. Germline assignment: CDR1 SGHAT and CDR2 FQNNGV. Trimming pared 2 bases from V and 7 bases from J, leaving 11 bases between.

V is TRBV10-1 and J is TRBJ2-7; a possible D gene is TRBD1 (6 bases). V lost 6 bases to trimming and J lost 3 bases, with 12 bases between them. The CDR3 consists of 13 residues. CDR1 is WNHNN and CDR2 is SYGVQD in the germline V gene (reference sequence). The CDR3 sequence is CASSRQVNYEQYF. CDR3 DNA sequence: TGCGCCAGCAGCCGACAGGTAAACTACGAGCAGTACTTC.

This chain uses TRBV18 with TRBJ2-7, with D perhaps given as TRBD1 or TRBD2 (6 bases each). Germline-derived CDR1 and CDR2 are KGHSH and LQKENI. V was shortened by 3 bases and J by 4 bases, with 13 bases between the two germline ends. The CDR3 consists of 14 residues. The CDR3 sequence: CASSPLGGPYEQYF. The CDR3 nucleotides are TGTGCCAGCTCACCCTTAGGGGGGCCGTACGAGCAGTACTTC. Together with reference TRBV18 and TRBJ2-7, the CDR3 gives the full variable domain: NAGVMQNPRHLVRRRGQEARLRCSPMKGHSHVYWYRQLPEEGLKFMVYLQKENIIDESGMPKERFSAEFPKEGPSILRIQQVVRGDSAAYFCASSPLGGPYEQYFGPGTRLTVT.

The CDR3 reads CASSFVGGNYGYTF. CDR3 DNA: TGTGCCAGCAGCTTCGTCGGGGGGAACTATGGCTACACCTTC. V gene TRBV7-2 combines with J gene TRBJ1-2; a weak D match, TRBD1 (5 bases). V shed 3 bases and J shed 2 bases, with 10 bases lying between them. This CDR3 has 14 amino acids. The germline gives CDR1 SGHTA, CDR2 FQGNSA.

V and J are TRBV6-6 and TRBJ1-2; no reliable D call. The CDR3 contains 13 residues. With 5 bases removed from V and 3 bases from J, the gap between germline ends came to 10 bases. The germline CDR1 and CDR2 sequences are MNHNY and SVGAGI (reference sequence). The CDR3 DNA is TGTGCCAGCAGTCCCACCGGGGACTATGGCTACACCTTC. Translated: CASSPTGDYGYTF.

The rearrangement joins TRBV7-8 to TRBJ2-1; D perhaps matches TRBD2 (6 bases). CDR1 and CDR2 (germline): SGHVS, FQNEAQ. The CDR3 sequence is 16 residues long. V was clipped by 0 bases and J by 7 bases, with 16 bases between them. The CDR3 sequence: CASSLASGSTRNEQFF. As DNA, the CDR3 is TGTGCCAGCAGCTTAGCTAGCGGCTCTACGCGGAATGAGCAGTTCTTC.

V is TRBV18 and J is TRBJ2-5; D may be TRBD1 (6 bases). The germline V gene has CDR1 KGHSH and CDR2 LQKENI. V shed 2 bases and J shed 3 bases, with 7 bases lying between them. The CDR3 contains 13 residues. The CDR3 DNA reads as TGTGCCAGCTCACCAAGGACAGAAGAGACCCAGTACTTC. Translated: CASSPRTEETQYF.

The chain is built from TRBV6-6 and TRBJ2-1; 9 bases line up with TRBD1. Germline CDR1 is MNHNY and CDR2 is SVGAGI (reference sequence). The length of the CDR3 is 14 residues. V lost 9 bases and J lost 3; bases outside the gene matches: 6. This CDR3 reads CASSTGGNYNEQFF. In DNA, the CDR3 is TGTGCCAGTTCAACAGGGGGCAACTACAATGAGCAGTTCTTC.

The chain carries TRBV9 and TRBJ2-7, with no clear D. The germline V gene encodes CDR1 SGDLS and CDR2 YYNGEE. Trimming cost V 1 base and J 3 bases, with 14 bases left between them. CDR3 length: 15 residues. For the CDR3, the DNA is TGTGCCAGCAGCGTAACGGCAGAGCATATCTACGAGCAGTACTTC. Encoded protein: CASSVTAEHIYEQYF.